The sequence of this TCR beta chain was determined in a study of shared T cell receptors in the human thymus (dated by TCRdb to the early 2020s). In terms of the full investigation: The study investigated the way shared, self-reactive T-cell receptor alpha chains are produced in the human thymus.

V loses 7 bases at its end and J loses 13 bases; junction bases beyond the gene matches: 13. The CDR3 has 14 amino acids, counting the end cysteine and phenylalanine. Just the 42-base CDR3 DNA is kept, in frame starting at base 1. The germline V gene yields MNHEY for CDR1 and SVGAGI for CDR2. Library preparation used the immunoSEQ multiplex PCR assay. TCRdb's version of the immuneACCESS table is confined to in-frame rearrangements and falls short of the full clone set. An unresolved V gene accounts for under half of the shortfall where checked; the remainder is of unknown origin. Counted in this sample were 600,000 or so clones; about 89% of them appeared once. Clones ranked in the top ten supply 0.0094% of the sample. A note on this clone: Its antigen is unknown. Base quality data are lacking; no much larger clone is found one base away. Other DNA sequences in this specimen translate into the identical CDR3.

These sequences were also reported in another study, on human thymus T cells. Per that second paper: Donors were immunologically healthy infants undergoing open corrective cardiac surgery for congenital heart defects in Finland. Thymus tissue was obtained as surgical resects removed during corrective cardiac surgery. Usage of V and J gene segments appeared to be biased in both the thymic and the peripheral blood repertoires. Highly overlapping thymic TCR repertoires among unrelated individuals were reported in the related research. TCR alpha and beta repertoires from roughly eight infant thymus samples and four related peripheral blood samples were characterized in the study. Donor ages ranging from about 7 to 250 days were recorded, and several male and two female infants were included in the cohort. Thymocytes were mechanically released from the tissue and were stored as pellets of about 9.5-31 million cells at -70 degrees C. A QIAsymphony instrument was used to extract genomic DNA from the frozen cell pellets. The immunoSEQ multiplex PCR assay was used to amplify the TCRB and TCRAD loci from a standardized amount of quality-controlled genomic DNA. Amplicons spanned the V(D)J region at a length sufficient to cover the CDR3 and identify V and J genes. The commercial immunoSEQ service was used to sequence amplicons on an Illumina platform. Primer bias and sequencing errors were corrected as previously described, and TCRAD and TCRB were defined on the basis of the IMGT database. Analysis of the repertoires was done with immunoSEQ Analyzer 3.0 and VDJTools and included basic statistics, V/J segment usage, diversity estimates, rarefaction and pairwise overlap. Diversity was estimated with Chao1, ChaoE, Efron-Thisted, Shannon and inverse Simpson indices, and also on datasets down-sampled to the smallest sample. For repertoire overlap, CDR3 nucleotide sequence, V gene and J gene had to match strictly, and clustering was done by Jaccard-based multidimensional scaling. Thymus samples yielded on average around 850,000 unique TCRB clonotypes, compared with 80,000 to 85,000 from blood samples.

The TCR was taken from a boy in the first two years of life with a congenital heart defect. Donor details come from another sample of the same person, matched by shared clones. What was sequenced was thymocytes. Here the chain combines TRBV6-5 and TRBJ1-6; 7 of the junction bases match TRBD1. The CDR3: CASTHQGVRSPLHF. The bases are TGTGCCAGCACCCACCAGGGGGTGCGCTCCCCCCTCCACTTT.